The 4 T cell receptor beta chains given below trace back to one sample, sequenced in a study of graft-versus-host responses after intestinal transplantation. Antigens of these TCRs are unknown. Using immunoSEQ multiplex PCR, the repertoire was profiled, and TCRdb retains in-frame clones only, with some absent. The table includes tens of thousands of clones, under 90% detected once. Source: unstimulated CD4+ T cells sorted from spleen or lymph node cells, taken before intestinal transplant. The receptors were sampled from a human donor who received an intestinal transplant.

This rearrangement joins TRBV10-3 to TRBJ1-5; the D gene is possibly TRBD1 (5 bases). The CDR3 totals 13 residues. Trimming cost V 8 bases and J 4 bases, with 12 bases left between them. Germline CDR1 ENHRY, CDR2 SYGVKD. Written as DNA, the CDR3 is TGTGCCATCCGACAGTCGCTTAATCAGCCCCAGCATTTT. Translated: CAIRQSLNQPQHF.

The CDR3 region is CSVEDRPSGVETQYF. For the CDR3, the DNA is TGCAGCGTTGAAGATCGGCCTAGCGGGGTTGAGACCCAGTACTTC. The chain combines TRBV29-1 with TRBJ2-5; TRBD2 matches 9 bases. With V trimmed by 0 bases and J by 5 bases, 7 bases remained unmatched. CDR1 is SQVTM and CDR2 is ANQGSEA in the germline V gene. The CDR3 covers 15 residues.

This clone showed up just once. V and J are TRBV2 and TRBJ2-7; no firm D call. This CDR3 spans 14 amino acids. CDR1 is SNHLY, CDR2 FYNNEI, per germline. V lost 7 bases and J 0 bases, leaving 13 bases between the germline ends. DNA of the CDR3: TGTGCCAGCATCCCTCAGCGCAGCTCCTACGAGCAGTACTTC. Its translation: CASIPQRSSYEQYF. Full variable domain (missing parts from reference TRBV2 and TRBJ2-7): EPEVTQTPSHQVTQMGQEVILRCVPISNHLYFYWYRQILGQKVEFLVSFYNNEISEKSEIFDDQFSVERPDGSNFTLKIRSTKLEDSAMYFCASIPQRSSYEQYFGPGTRLTVT.

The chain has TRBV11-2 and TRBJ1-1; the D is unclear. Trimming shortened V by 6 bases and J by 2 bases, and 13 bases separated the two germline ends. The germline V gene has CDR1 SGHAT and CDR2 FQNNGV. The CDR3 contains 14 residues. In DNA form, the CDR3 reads TGTGCCAGCAGACCTCACACAGAAAACACTGAAGCTTTCTTT. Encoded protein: CASRPHTENTEAFF.